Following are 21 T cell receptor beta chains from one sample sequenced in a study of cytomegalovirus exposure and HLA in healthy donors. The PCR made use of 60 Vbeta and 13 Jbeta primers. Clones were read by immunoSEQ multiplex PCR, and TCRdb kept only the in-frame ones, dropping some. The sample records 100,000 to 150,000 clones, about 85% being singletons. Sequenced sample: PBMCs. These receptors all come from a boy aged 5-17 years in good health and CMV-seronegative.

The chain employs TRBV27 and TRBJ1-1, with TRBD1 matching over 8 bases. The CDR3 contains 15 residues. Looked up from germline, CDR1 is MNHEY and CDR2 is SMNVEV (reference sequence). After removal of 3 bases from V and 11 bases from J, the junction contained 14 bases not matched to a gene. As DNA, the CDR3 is TGTGCCAGCAGTTTTAGGACAGGGAGGATTTTTGGGGCTTTCTTT. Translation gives CASSFRTGRIFGAFF.

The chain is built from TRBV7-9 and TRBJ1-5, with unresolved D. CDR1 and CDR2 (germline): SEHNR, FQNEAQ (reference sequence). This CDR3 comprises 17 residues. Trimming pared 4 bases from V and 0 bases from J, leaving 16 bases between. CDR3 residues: CASSSHQVTYSNQPQHF. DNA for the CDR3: TGTGCCAGCAGCTCTCATCAGGTTACCTATAGCAATCAGCCCCAGCATTTT.

Written as DNA, the CDR3 is TGTGCCAGCAGCTTTGGGACAGGGGCGGATACGCAGTATTTT. It yields the protein CASSFGTGADTQYF. V and J are TRBV7-3 and TRBJ2-3, with 10 bases identical to TRBD1. Trimming at V came to 3 bases and at J to 6 bases, leaving 3 bases not matched to a gene. From germline, CDR1 is SGHTA and CDR2 FQGTGA. The length of the CDR3 is 14 residues.

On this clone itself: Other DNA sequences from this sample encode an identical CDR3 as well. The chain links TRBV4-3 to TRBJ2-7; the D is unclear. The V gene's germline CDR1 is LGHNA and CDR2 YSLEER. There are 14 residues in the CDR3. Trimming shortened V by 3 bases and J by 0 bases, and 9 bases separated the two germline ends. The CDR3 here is CASSHYSSSYEQYF. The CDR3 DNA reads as TGCGCCAGCAGCCACTACTCAAGCTCCTACGAGCAGTACTTC.

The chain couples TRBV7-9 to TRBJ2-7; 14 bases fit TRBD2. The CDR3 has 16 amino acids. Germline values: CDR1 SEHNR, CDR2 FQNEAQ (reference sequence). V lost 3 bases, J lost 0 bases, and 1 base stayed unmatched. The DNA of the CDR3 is TGTGCCAGCAGCTTGGGACTAGCGGGAGACTCCTACGAGCAGTACTTC. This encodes CASSLGLAGDSYEQYF.

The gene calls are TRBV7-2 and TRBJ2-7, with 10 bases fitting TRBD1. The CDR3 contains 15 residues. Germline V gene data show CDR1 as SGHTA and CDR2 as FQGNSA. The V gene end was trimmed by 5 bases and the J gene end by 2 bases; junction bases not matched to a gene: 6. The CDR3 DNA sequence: TGTGCCAGCAGCAGCCGGGACAGGGGAGCCTACGAGCAGTACTTC. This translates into CASSSRDRGAYEQYF.

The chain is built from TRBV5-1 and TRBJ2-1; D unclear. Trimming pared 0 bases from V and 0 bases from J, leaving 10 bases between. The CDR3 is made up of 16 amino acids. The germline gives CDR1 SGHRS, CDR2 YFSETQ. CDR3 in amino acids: CASSLASRSSYNEQFF. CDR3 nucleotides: TGCGCCAGCAGCTTGGCCTCTCGGAGCTCCTACAATGAGCAGTTCTTC.

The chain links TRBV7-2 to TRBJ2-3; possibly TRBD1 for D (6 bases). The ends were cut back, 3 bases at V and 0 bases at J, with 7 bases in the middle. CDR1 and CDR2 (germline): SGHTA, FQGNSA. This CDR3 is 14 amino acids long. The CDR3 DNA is TGTGCCAGCAGCTTGCAGGGGAGCACAGATACGCAGTATTTT. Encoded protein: CASSLQGSTDTQYF.

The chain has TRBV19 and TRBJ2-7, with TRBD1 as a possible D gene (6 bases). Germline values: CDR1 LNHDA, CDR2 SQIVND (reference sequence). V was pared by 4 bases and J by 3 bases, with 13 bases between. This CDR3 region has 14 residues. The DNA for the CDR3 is TGTGCCAGTAGTAAACAGGGTTCCTTCTACGAGCAGTACTTC. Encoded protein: CASSKQGSFYEQYF.

The CDR3 spells CASSLGGRAFDTQYF. DNA for the CDR3: TGCGCCAGCAGCTTGGGCGGGAGGGCCTTCGATACGCAGTATTTT. This sequence joins TRBV5-1 and TRBJ2-3, with TRBD2 identical over 9 bases. Germline values: CDR1 SGHRS, CDR2 YFSETQ. The V and J ends lost 0 bases and 6 bases, in that order; junction bases with no gene match: 5. The CDR3 runs to 15 residues. The whole variable domain, filled in from reference TRBV5-1 and TRBJ2-3, reads KAGVTQTPRYLIKTRGQQVTLSCSPISGHRSVSWYQQTPGQGLQFLFEYFSETQRNKGNFPGRFSGRQFSNSRSEMNVSTLELGDSALYLCASSLGGRAFDTQYFGPGTRLTVL.

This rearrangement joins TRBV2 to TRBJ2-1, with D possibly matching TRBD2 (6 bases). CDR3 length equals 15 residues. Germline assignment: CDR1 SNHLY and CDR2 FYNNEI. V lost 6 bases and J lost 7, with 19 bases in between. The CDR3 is CASSPGTRDANEQFF. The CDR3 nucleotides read TGTGCCAGCAGCCCCGGGACTCGTGACGCAAATGAGCAGTTCTTC.

The CDR3 nucleotides read TGCGCCAGCAGCCTGGACAGACCCCCAGATACGCAGTATTTT. This gives the protein CASSLDRPPDTQYF. The chain has TRBV5-1 and TRBJ2-3, with a possible D match to TRBD1 (6 bases). This CDR3 comprises 14 residues. CDR1 SGHRS and CDR2 YFSETQ come from the germline V gene. The V and J ends lost 4 bases and 4 bases respectively, with 13 bases between them.

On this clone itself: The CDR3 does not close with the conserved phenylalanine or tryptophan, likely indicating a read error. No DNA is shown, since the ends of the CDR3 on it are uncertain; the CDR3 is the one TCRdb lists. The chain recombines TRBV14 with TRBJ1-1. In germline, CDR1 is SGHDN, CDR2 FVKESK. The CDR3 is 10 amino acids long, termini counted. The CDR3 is CASSLGGGSV.

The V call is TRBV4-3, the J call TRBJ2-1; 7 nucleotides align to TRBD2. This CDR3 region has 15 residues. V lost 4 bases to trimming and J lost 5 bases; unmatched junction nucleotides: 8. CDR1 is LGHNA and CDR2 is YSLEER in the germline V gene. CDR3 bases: TGCGCCAGCAGCCGAAAAAGCGGGAACGACAATGAGCAGTTCTTC. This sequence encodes CASSRKSGNDNEQFF.

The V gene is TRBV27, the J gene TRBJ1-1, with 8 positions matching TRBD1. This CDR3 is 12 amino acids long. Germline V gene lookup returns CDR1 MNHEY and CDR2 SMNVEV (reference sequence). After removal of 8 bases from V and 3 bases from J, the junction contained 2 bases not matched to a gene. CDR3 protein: CASWTGHTEAFF. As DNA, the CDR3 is TGTGCCAGCTGGACAGGGCACACTGAAGCTTTCTTT.

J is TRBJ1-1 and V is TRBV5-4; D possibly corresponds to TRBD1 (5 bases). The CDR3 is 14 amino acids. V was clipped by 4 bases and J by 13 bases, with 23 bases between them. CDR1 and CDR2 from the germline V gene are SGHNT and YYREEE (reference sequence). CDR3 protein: CASSPKSDGGGGFF. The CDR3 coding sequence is TGTGCCAGCAGCCCCAAGAGTGATGGGGGAGGCGGTTTCTTT.

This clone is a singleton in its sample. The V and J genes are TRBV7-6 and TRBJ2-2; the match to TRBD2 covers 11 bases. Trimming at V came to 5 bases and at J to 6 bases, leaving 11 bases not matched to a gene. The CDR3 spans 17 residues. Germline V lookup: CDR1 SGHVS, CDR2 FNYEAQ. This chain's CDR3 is CASSLVLAGESAGELFF. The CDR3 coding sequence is TGTGCCAGCAGCCTCGTACTAGCGGGAGAATCTGCCGGGGAGCTGTTTTTT.

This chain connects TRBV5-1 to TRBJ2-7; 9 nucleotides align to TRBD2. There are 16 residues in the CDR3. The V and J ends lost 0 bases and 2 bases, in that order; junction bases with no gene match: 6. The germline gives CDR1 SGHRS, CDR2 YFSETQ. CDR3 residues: CASSLALAGATYEQYF. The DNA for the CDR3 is TGCGCCAGCAGCTTGGCCTTAGCGGGAGCAACCTACGAGCAGTACTTC. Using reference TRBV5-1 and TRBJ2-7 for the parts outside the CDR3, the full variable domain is KAGVTQTPRYLIKTRGQQVTLSCSPISGHRSVSWYQQTPGQGLQFLFEYFSETQRNKGNFPGRFSGRQFSNSRSEMNVSTLELGDSALYLCASSLALAGATYEQYFGPGTRLTVT.

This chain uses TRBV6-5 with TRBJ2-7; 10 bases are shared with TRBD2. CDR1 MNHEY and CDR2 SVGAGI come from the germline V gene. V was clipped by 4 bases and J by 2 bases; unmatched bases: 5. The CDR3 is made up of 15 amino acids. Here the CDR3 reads CASSSWTSGPYEQYF. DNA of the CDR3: TGTGCCAGCAGTTCCTGGACTAGCGGCCCCTACGAGCAGTACTTC.

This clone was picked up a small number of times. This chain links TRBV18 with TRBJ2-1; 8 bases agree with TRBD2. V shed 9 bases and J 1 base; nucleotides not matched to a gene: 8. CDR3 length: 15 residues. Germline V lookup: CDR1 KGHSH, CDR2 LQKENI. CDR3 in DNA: TGTGCCAGTTCCCTGAGCGGGAGTTCCTACAATGAGCAGTTCTTC. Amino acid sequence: CASSLSGSSYNEQFF.

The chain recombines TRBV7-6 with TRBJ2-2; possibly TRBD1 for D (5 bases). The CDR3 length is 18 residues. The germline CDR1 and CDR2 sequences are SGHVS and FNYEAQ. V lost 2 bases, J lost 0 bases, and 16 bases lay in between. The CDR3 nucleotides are TGTGCCAGCAGCTTATACAGGTTCCCCCAGACGAACACCGGGGAGCTGTTTTTT. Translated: CASSLYRFPQTNTGELFF.